This record covers a single TCR beta chain. As yet, its antigen is unknown. The data were obtained in a study of early T cells in non-severe SARS-CoV-2 infection. Study in general: Sequencing targeted bulk RNA from unsorted whole blood, leaving chains unpaired.

Molecules of cDNA were individually given unique molecular identifiers that were attached to them. TCRdb itself ran the 5' RACE reads through MiXCR, one entry per CDR3 protein. The sample yields 99,000 or so distinct CDR3 sequences, approximately 15% seen once. Findings and caveats of the study: Anti-spike CD8 responses were favored by VDJdb matching, which missed private and CD4 specificities.

The sequencing sample was made of whole blood. The TCR comes from an adult who was a healthcare worker with PCR-confirmed SARS-CoV-2 infection or an uninfected control (not recorded which).

CDR3 sequence reads: CASSSGTSAYNEQFF. CDR3 DNA: TGTGCCAGCAGTTCAGGGACTAGCGCATACAATGAGCAGTTCTTC. This chain connects TRBV27 to TRBJ2-1; the match to TRBD2 covers 10 bases. The germline CDR1 and CDR2 sequences are MNHEY and SMNVEV (reference sequence). The CDR3 extends over 15 amino acids. The trim removed 4 bases at V and 4 bases at J, leaving 4 bases unmatched.